Following are 17 T cell receptor beta chains from one sample sequenced in a study of CD8 T cells in Susac syndrome. Reverse transcription used about 0.45 to 1 ug RNA and random hexamers. Each CDR3 protein is one row after TCRdb ran MiXCR on the immunoSEQ multiplex PCR reads. Here the sample spans about 300,000 distinct CDR3 sequences, 85% being singletons. Material: CD8+ T cells from PBMCs. These receptor sequences come from a human donor with multiple sclerosis.

The genes are TRBV30 and TRBJ1-3; perhaps TRBD1 as D (5 bases). Deletions cut 1 base from V and 0 bases from J, with 19 bases between. The CDR3 contains 18 residues. Germline V lookup: CDR1 GTSNPN, CDR2 SVGIG (reference sequence). CDR3 sequence reads: CAWSASSGLKYSGNTIYF. CDR3 nucleotide sequence: TGTGCCTGGAGTGCTAGTTCGGGACTGAAATACTCTGGAAACACCATATATTTT.

The CDR3 DNA is TGTGCCAGCAGCTTTTGGACAGGGGGCGAGCAGTACTTC. This gives the protein CASSFWTGGEQYF. The rearrangement joins TRBV13 to TRBJ2-7; 10 bases align to TRBD1. The germline CDR1 and CDR2 sequences are PRHDT and FYEKMQ (reference sequence). After removal of 3 bases from V and 6 bases from J, the junction contained 2 bases not matched to a gene. The CDR3 extends over 13 amino acids.

The J gene is TRBJ2-2, the V gene TRBV24-1; D gene unclear. The CDR3 spans 15 residues. Germline loops: CDR1 KGHDR, CDR2 SFDVKD. Between the trimmed V and J ends, which lost 4 bases and 8 bases, there was a span of 16 bases. As DNA, the CDR3 is TGTGCCACCAGTGAATCCGGGCCCTTTGAGGGGGAGCTGTTTTTT. Its translation is CATSESGPFEGELFF.

The chain has TRBV27 and TRBJ1-5, with D uncertain. Deletions cut 2 bases from V and 7 bases from J, with 12 bases between. CDR3 length: 14 amino acids. Germline CDR1 MNHEY, CDR2 SMNVEV (reference sequence). The CDR3 reads CASSLNGRWQPQHF. Written as DNA, the CDR3 is TGTGCCAGCAGTTTAAATGGCAGATGGCAGCCCCAGCATTTT.

The J gene is TRBJ1-4, the V gene TRBV2, with D unclear. V lost 3 bases, J lost 4 bases, and 9 bases lay in between. From germline, CDR1 is SNHLY and CDR2 FYNNEI. This CDR3 is 14 amino acids long. As DNA, the CDR3 is TGTGCCAGCAGTGACGGGGAATTTAATGAAAAACTGTTTTTT. Translated: CASSDGEFNEKLFF.

This sequence joins TRBV13 and TRBJ2-5; 9 bases agree with TRBD2. In germline, CDR1 is PRHDT, CDR2 FYEKMQ (reference sequence). The CDR3 contains 15 residues. The V gene end was trimmed by 5 bases and the J gene end by 2 bases; junction bases not matched to a gene: 6. The CDR3 here is CASSPSGMLQETQYF. The CDR3 region has the DNA TGTGCCAGCAGCCCTAGCGGGATGTTGCAAGAGACCCAGTACTTC.

This clonotype showed up just a few times. This chain connects TRBV9 to TRBJ2-7; D might be TRBD1 or TRBD2, each matching 6 bases. V was clipped by 3 bases and J by 4 bases, with 17 bases between them. Germline V CDR1 and CDR2: SGDLS, YYNGEE. The CDR3 sequence is 15 residues long. Written as DNA, the CDR3 is TGTGCCAGCAGCGAAGGCGGGACACTGGGGTACGAGCAGTACTTC. As protein: CASSEGGTLGYEQYF.

The rearrangement joins TRBV12-3 or TRBV12-4 to TRBJ2-1, with 13 bases identical to TRBD2. V lost 1 base and J lost 5; bases outside the gene matches: 5. The CDR3 has 17 residues. The CDR3 sequence: CASSLGGTSGAHNEQFF. CDR3 DNA sequence: TGTGCCAGCAGTTTAGGGGGGACTAGCGGGGCGCACAATGAGCAGTTCTTC.

The genes are TRBV4-1 and TRBJ1-6, with 7 bases that match TRBD1. From germline, CDR1 is MGHRA and CDR2 YSYEKL. J gave up 3 bases and V 4 bases, and 12 bases lay outside the gene matches. The CDR3 sequence is 18 residues long. Here the CDR3 reads CASSPGVDREIYNSPLHF. In DNA form, the CDR3 reads TGCGCCAGCAGCCCAGGGGTAGACAGGGAAATCTATAATTCACCCCTCCACTTT.

Here the CDR3 DNA reads TGCAGTGCTAGCGACCGTAGCGGGAGGGCCAGTGAGCAGTACTTC. Amino acids: CSASDRSGRASEQYF. The chain carries TRBV20-1 and TRBJ2-7; TRBD2 matches at 11 bases. Germline CDR1 and CDR2: DFQATT and SNEGSKA (reference sequence). This CDR3 contains 15 residues. With 3 bases clipped from V and 7 bases from J, the junction kept 11 bases outside the gene matches.

The gene calls are TRBV7-9 and TRBJ2-1, with 9 bases matching TRBD2. The V gene's germline CDR1 is SEHNR and CDR2 FQNEAQ (reference sequence). The CDR3 is 16 residues long. The trim removed 1 base at V and 5 bases at J, leaving 6 bases unmatched. The CDR3 sequence is CASSLEASGADNEQFF. CDR3 coding DNA: TGTGCCAGCAGCTTAGAAGCTAGCGGGGCGGACAATGAGCAGTTCTTC. Full variable domain (rest looked up from reference TRBV7-9 and TRBJ2-1): DTGVSQNPRHKITKRGQNVTFRCDPISEHNRLYWYRQTLGQGPEFLTYFQNEAQLEKSRLLSDRFSAERPKGSFSTLEIQRTEQGDSAMYLCASSLEASGADNEQFFGPGTRLTVL.

A single count supports this clonotype. The J gene is TRBJ2-1, the V gene TRBV5-4; the D gene could be TRBD1 or TRBD2 (5 bases each). The CDR3 is 12 amino acids. The V end was cut by 1 base, the J end by 9 bases, with 8 bases between. Germline V gene sequence: CDR1 SGHNT, CDR2 YYREEE (reference sequence). The CDR3 is CASSLFGGEQFF. The CDR3 coding sequence is TGTGCCAGCAGCTTGTTTGGGGGTGAGCAGTTCTTC.

This clonotype was seen just once. V is TRBV27 and J is TRBJ1-2; D gene unclear. Per the germline V gene, CDR1 is MNHEY and CDR2 is SMNVEV (reference sequence). V was cut by 2 bases and J by 5 bases, with 15 bases left in between. The CDR3 runs 15 residues. The CDR3 nucleotides read TGTGCCAGCAGTTTAGGGCCGAACGTGGGGTATGGCTACACCTTC. Protein sequence: CASSLGPNVGYGYTF.

This clonotype showed up just once. This chain joins TRBV6-1 and TRBJ1-5; a weak D match, TRBD1 (6 bases). The CDR3 totals 15 residues. Germline V lookup: CDR1 MNHNS, CDR2 SASEGT. Trimming pared 2 bases from V and 1 base from J, leaving 9 bases between. The CDR3 DNA sequence: TGTGCCAGCAGTGAATGGGGGCTAAGCAATCAGCCCCAGCATTTT. As protein: CASSEWGLSNQPQHF.

The rearrangement uses TRBV7-8 and TRBJ1-2, with no clear D. This CDR3 spans 15 amino acids. Trimming shortened V by 0 bases and J by 6 bases, and 14 bases separated the two germline ends. Per the germline V gene, CDR1 is SGHVS and CDR2 is FQNEAQ. The CDR3 DNA reads TGTGCCAGCAGCTTAGCCCAACCCAACCCCAATGGCTACACCTTC. Protein sequence: CASSLAQPNPNGYTF.

The V call is TRBV18, the J call TRBJ1-4, with 8 bases that match TRBD1. CDR1 and CDR2 (germline): KGHSH, LQKENI. The CDR3 extends over 15 amino acids. V lost 3 bases and J lost 5; bases outside the gene matches: 5. CDR3 in amino acids: CASSPWDRQNEKLFF. The CDR3 bases are TGTGCCAGCTCACCCTGGGACAGGCAGAATGAAAAACTGTTTTTT.

V gene TRBV20-1 combines with J gene TRBJ2-1; the D call may be TRBD1 or TRBD2 (5 bases each). The germline gives CDR1 DFQATT, CDR2 SNEGSKA (reference sequence). V was pared by 5 bases and J by 7 bases, with 21 bases between. The CDR3 length is 15 residues. The CDR3 DNA reads TGCAGTGCTTCTGACGGGGCAACCGCCCAAAATGAGCAGTTCTTC. Its translation is CSASDGATAQNEQFF.